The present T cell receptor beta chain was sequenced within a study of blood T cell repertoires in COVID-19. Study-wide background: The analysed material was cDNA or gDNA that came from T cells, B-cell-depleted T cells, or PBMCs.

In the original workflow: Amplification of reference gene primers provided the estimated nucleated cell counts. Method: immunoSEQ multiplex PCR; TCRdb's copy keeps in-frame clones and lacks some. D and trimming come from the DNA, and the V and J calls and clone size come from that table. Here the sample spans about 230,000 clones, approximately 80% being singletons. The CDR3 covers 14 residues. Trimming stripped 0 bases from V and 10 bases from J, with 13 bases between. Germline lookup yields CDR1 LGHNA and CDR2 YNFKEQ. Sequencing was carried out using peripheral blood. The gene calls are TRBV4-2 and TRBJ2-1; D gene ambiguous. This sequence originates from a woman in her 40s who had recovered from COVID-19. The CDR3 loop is CASSQDHRSGEQFF. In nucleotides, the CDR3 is TGTGCCAGCAGCCAAGATCATAGGTCAGGAGAGCAGTTCTTC.